Below, one T cell receptor (beta chain) is given with its context. Its antigen remains unknown. This sample is drawn from a study of T cell responses to AZD1222 COVID-19 vaccine. Findings and caveats of the study: Without day 14 samples, only post-peak T cell repertoires were studied. Regions left unmutated in variants are reportedly the target of nearly half of spike-specific TCRs.

Germline CDR1 and CDR2: GTSNPN and SVGIG (reference sequence). Trimming pared 4 bases from V and 7 bases from J, leaving 10 bases between. The length of the CDR3 is 11 residues. TCRdb keeps only in-frame clones here, not all; method: immunoSEQ multiplex PCR. This repertoire shows 120,000 or so clones, roughly 88% found once; its top ten account for about 25%. The material was peripheral blood, obtained 28 days after the second AZD1222 dose. This clonotype was obtained from an adult who received the AZD1222 COVID-19 vaccine. The rearrangement uses TRBV30 and TRBJ1-2, with unresolved D. Here the CDR3 reads CAWTVLVGYTF. The CDR3 nucleotides are TGTGCCTGGACTGTTTTGGTTGGCTACACCTTC.